The T cell receptor beta chain described here comes from a study of CD8+ T cells in alopecia areata. Notes on the study in general: Normal skin contains resident alphabeta T cells, and these are also sequenced in scalp samples.

V was clipped by 2 bases and J by 5 bases; unmatched bases: 4. CDR3 length equals 14 residues. Per the germline V gene, CDR1 is MNHEY and CDR2 is SVGAGI. Treatment here: oral pan-JAK inhibitor, 5-10 mg twice daily. Researchers gathered lesional scalp punch biopsies and peripheral blood from patients with alopecia areata. Researchers picked out CD4+ and CD8+ T cells from PBMCs by sorting. Remarks on this clone: As yet, its antigen is unknown.

Following RNA extraction, reverse transcription yielded cDNA that acted as the sequencing template. Profiling relied on immunoSEQ multiplex PCR, and the TCRdb table lists in-frame clones only, not all of them. The sample has around 120,000 clones; about half are singletons. This receptor was obtained from a human donor with alopecia areata. This specimen consisted of CD4+ T cells sorted from blood, obtained at week 4, from a patient treated with tofacitinib. The V call is TRBV6-5, the J call TRBJ2-3; TRBD2 matches 7 bases. CDR3 bases: TGTGCCAGCAGTTACGCGGGAGTTGGAGATACGCAGTATTTT. This sequence encodes CASSYAGVGDTQYF.